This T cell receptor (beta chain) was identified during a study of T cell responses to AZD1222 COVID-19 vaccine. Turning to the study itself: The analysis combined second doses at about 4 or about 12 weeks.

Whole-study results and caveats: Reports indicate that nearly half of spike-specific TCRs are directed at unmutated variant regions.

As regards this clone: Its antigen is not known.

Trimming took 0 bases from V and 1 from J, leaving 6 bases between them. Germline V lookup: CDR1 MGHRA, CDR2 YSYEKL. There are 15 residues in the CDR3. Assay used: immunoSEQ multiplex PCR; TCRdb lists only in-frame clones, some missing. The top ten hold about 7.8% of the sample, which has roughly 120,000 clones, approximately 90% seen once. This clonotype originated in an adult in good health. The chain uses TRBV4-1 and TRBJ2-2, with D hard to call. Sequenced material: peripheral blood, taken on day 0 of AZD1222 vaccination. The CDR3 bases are TGCGCCAGCAGCCAAGAGGGCAGGAACACCGGGGAGCTGTTTTTT. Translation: CASSQEGRNTGELFF.